This entry is about one TCR beta chain. Its antigen is not identified. Germline and junction disagree at one end, which may indicate a read error. There are 18 residues in the CDR3. The germline CDR1 and CDR2 sequences are GTSNPN and SVGIG (reference sequence). The data derive from a study of cytomegalovirus exposure and HLA in healthy donors. Study findings and constraints: Later analysis showed most CMV-associated TCR beta chains appearing HLA-restricted. Most TCR sequences were rare, but some public TCRs occurred in many donors.

In the PCR, 60 Vbeta and 13 Jbeta primers were used. Produced via immunoSEQ multiplex PCR; TCRdb's table is partial and in-frame only. Among roughly 110,000 clones listed, around 77% were seen once. Donors counted as nominally healthy when sampled, yet unrecorded immune exposures were likely. Sequenced sample: PBMCs. The receptor was derived from a woman in her twenties or thirties in good health and CMV-seropositive. This chain uses TRBV30 with TRBJ2-3, with 9 bases matching TRBD2. The CDR3, as DNA: TGTACCTGGAGTGTACCCCCATCGCTAGCGGGGCTCACAGATACGCAGTATTTT. This gives the protein CTWSVPPSLAGLTDTQYF. The variable domain in full, completed from reference TRBV30 and TRBJ2-3, reads SQTIHQWPATLVQPVGSPLSLECTVEGTSNPNLYWYRQAAGRGLQLLFYSVGIGQISSEVPQNLSASRPQDRQFILSSKKLLLSDSGFYLCTWSVPPSLAGLTDTQYFGPGTRLTVL.